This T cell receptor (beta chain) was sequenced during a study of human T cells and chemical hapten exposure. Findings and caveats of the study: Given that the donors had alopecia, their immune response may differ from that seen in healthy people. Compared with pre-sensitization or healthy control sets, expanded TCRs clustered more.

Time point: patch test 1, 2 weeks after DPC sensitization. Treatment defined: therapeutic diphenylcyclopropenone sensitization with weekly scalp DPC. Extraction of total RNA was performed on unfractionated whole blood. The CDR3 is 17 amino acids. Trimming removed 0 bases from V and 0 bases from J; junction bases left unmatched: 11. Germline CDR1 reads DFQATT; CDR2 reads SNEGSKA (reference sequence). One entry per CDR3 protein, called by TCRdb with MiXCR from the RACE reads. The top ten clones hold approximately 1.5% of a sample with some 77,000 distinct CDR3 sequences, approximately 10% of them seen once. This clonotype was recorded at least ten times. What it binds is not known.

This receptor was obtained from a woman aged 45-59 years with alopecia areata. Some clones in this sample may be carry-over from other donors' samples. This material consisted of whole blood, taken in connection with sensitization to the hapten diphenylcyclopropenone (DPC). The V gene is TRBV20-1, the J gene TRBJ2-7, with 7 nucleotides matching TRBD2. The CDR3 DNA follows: TGCAGTGCTAGAGATCTATCGCTAGCGGCCTACTCCTACGAGCAGTACTTC. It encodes CSARDLSLAAYSYEQYF.